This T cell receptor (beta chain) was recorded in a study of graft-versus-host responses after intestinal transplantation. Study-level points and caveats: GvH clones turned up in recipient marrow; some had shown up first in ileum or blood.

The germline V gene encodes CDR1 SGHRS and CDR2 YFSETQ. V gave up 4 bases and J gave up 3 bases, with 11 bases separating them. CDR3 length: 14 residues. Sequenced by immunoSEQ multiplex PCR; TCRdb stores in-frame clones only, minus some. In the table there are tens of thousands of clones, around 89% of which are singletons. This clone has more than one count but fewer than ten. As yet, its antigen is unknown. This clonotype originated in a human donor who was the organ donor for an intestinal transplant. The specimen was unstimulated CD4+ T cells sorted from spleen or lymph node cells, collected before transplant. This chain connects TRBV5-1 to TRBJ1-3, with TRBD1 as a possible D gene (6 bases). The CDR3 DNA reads TGCGCCAGCAGCGGCAGGGGTGGTGGAAACACCATATATTTT. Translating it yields CASSGRGGGNTIYF.